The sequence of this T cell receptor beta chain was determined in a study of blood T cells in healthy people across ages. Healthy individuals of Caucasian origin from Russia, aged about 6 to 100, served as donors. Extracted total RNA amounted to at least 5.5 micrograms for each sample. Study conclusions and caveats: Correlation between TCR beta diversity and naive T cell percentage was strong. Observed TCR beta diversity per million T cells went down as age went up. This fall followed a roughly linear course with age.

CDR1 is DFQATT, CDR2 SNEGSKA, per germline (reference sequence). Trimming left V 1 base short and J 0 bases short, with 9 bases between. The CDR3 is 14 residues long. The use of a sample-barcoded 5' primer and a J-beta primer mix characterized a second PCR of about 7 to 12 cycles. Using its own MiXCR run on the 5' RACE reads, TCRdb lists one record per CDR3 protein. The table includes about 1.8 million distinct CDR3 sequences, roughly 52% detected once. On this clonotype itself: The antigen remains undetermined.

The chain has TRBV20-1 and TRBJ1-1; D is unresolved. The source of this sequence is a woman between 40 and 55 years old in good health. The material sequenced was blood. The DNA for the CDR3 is TGCAGTGCTAGAGCCCCAGCTATGAACACTGAAGCTTTCTTT. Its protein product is CSARAPAMNTEAFF.